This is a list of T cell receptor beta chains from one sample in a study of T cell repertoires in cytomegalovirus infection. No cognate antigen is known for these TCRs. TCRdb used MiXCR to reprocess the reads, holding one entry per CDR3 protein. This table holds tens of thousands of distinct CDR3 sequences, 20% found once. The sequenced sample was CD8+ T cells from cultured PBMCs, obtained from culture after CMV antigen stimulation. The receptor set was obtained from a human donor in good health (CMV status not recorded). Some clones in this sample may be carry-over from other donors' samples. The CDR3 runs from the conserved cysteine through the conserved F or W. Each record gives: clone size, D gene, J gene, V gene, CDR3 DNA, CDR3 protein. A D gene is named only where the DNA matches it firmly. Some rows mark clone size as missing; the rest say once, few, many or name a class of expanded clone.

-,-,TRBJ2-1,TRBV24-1,TGTGCCACCAGTGATGCGGGTGAAAATGAGCAGTTCTTC,CATSDAGENEQFF
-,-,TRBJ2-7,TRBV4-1,TGCGCCAGCAGCCTTACGTCCGGGGGGCGCGGGGAACCCTACGAGCAGTACTTC,CASSLTSGGRGEPYEQYF
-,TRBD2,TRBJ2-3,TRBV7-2,TGTGCCAGCAGCTTAGAGGCGGGGGGCACAGATACGCAGTATTTT,CASSLEAGGTDTQYF
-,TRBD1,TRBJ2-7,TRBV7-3,TGTGCCAGCAGCTCGACAGGGGGAAACGAGCAGTACTTC,CASSSTGGNEQYF
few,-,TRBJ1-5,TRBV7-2,TGTGCCAGCAGCTTAGTAGGTTCTGGATCGCAGCCCCAGCATTTT,CASSLVGSGSQPQHF
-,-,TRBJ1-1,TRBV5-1,TGCGCCAGCAGCCTGAAGAGCGACGGAGTGAACACTGAAGCTTTCTTT,CASSLKSDGVNTEAFF
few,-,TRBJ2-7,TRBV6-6,TGTGCCAGCAGCCGCTTCTCGACGCGGTGGCCCGAGCAGTACTTC,CASSRFSTRWPEQYF
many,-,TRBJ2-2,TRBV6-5,TGTGCCAGCAGTTACTACGGAGAGAACACCGGGGAGCTGTTTTTT,CASSYYGENTGELFF
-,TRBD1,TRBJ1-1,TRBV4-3,TGCGCCAGCAGCCAAGACAGGGGGACCGCTGAAGCTTTCTTT,CASSQDRGTAEAFF
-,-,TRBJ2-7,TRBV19,TGTGCCAGTAGTATCGAACATGCATACTACGAGCAGTACTTC,CASSIEHAYYEQYF
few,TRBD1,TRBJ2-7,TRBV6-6,TGTGCCAGCAGTTCCCGGGACAGATACGAGCAGTACTTC,CASSSRDRYEQYF
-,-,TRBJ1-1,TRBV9,TGTGCCAGCAGCGTAGAAGGACAGAAGTCTTCTGAAGCTTTCTTT,CASSVEGQKSSEAFF
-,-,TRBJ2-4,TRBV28,TGTGCCAGCAACACTTGGAGCCAGGGACTAGCCAAAAACATTCAGTACTTC,CASNTWSQGLAKNIQYF
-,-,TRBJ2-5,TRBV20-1,TGCAGTGCTAGAGATCTGGCCCTATTCCCCCCAGGGGGGACTTCCCAAGAGACCCAGTACTTC,CSARDLALFPPGGTSQETQYF
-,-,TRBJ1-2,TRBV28,TGTGCCAGCAGTTTTCAACCGGATGGGTGGGGAGATGGCTACACCTTC,CASSFQPDGWGDGYTF
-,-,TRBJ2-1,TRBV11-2,TGTGCCAGCAGTTTGTGGGAAGAGCAGTTCTTC,CASSLWEEQFF
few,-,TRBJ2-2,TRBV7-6,TGTGCCAGCAGCTTTGGCAGGGTGGTCGCCGGGGAGCTGTTTTTT,CASSFGRVVAGELFF
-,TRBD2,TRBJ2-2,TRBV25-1,TGTGCCAGCAGTGCTCTCAGGACTAGCGAGAACACCGGGGAGCTGTTTTTT,CASSALRTSENTGELFF
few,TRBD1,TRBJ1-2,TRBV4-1,TGCGCCAGCAGCCGTACAGGGGGCACAGGAGCTAACTATGGCTACACCTTC,CASSRTGGTGANYGYTF
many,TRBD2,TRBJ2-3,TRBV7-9,TGTGCCAGCAGCGATAGCGGGGGGGCATCCTTTCCGACGCAGTATTTT,CASSDSGGASFPTQYF
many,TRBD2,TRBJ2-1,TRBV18,TGTGCCAGCTCACCACCTAGCGGGGTTTACAATGAGCAGTTCTTC,CASSPPSGVYNEQFF
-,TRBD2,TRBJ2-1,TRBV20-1,TGCAGTGCTGAAGGAGGGGAGGGTTTGACTGAGCAGTTCTTC,CSAEGGEGLTEQFF